What follows is one T cell receptor beta chain and its context. The same CDR3 can be traced to other DNA sequences in this sample. As handled by the study authors: Reference gene primers were amplified, and this amplification served to estimate nucleated cell counts. Measured with immunoSEQ multiplex PCR; TCRdb has only the in-frame clones, and not every one. Clone size and the V and J calls come from that table; the DNA yielded D and trimming. This table holds 190,000 or so clones, around four fifths found once. The record originates from a study of blood T cell repertoires in COVID-19. Study overall: Specimens from acute and convalescent COVID-19 originated in the United States, Italy and Spain. PBMCs, B-cell-depleted T cells, or T cells provided the cDNA or gDNA that made up the material.

The ends were cut back, 2 bases at V and 2 bases at J, with 10 bases in the middle. This CDR3 has 14 residues. Germline CDR1 and CDR2: SGDLS and YYNGEE. Material: peripheral blood. The rearrangement uses TRBV9 and TRBJ2-5, with D maybe TRBD2 (6 bases). This clonotype was obtained from a man aged 45 to 65 with active or convalescent COVID-19. CDR3 in DNA: TGTGCCAGCAGCGTGGAGGGTTCTCAAGAGACCCAGTACTTC. Encoded protein: CASSVEGSQETQYF.